The T cell receptor beta chain described here comes from a study of CD8 T cells in Susac syndrome. Turning to this clonotype: What it binds is unknown.

The authors reverse transcribed roughly 0.45 to 1 ug RNA with random hexamers. Coverage of TCR beta CDR3 amplification by immunoSEQ multiplex PCR extended to 54 Vbeta and 13 Jbeta. TCRdb itself ran the immunoSEQ multiplex PCR reads through MiXCR, one entry per CDR3 protein. The data contain over 100,000 distinct CDR3 sequences, 92% of them singletons. Sequencing targeted TCR beta in blood CD8+ and CD4+ T cells. Healthy donors constituted the controls, which were matched for age and sex. CDR3 size: 14 residues. Trimming took 7 bases from V and 5 from J, leaving 18 bases between them. CDR1 and CDR2 from the germline V gene are SGHRS and YFSETQ. Whole-study findings and limits: The study recognized that its TCR sequencing and HLA analysis covered a relatively small number of individuals.

Sequenced material: CD4+ T cells from PBMCs. The TCR originated in a human donor in good health. The genes are TRBV5-1 and TRBJ1-2; weak D call: TRBD1 (5 bases). This chain's CDR3 is CASGTNGQVYGYTF. The CDR3 DNA reads as TGCGCCAGCGGGACTAATGGCCAGGTATATGGCTACACCTTC.